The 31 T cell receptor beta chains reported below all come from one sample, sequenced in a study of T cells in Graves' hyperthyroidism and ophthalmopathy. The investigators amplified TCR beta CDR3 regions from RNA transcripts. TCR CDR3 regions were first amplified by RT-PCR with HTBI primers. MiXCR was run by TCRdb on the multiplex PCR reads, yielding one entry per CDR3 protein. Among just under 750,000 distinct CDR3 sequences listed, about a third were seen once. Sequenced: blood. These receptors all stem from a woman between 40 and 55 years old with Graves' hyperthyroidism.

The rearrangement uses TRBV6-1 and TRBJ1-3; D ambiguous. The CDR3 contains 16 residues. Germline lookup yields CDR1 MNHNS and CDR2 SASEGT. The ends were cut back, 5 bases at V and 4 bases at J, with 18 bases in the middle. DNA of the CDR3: TGTGCCAGCAGTCCCATGGGAGGGATCGGCGGAAACACCATATATTTT. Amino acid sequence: CASSPMGGIGGNTIYF.

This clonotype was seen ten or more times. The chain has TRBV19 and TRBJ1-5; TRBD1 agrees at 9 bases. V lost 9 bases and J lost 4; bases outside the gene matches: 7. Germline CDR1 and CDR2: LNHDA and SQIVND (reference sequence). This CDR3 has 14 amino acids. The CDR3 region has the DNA TGTGCCAGCAGCATTGGGACAGGGAATCAGCCCCAGCATTTT. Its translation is CASSIGTGNQPQHF.

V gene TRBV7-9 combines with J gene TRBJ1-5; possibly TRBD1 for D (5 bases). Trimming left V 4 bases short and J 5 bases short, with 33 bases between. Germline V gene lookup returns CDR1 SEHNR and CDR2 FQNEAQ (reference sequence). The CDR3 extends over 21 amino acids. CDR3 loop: CASSSTPVRVNLGRDDQPQHF. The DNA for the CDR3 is TGTGCCAGCAGCTCAACTCCGGTCCGGGTAAACCTCGGCAGGGATGATCAGCCCCAGCATTTT.

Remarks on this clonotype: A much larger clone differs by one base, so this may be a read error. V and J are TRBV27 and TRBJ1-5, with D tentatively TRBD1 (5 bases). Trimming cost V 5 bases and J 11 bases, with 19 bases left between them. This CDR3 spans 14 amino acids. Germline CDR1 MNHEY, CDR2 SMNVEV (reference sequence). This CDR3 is CASSDADSLRAQHF. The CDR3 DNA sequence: TGTGCCAGCAGTGATGCCGACAGCCTTAGGGCCCAGCATTTT.

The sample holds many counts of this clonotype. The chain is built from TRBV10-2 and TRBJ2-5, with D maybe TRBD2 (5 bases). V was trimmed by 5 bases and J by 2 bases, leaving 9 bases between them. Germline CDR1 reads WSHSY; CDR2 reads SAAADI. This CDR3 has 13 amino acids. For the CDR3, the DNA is TGCGCCAGCAGTAGCGGCTTTCAAGAGACCCAGTACTTC. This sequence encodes CASSSGFQETQYF.

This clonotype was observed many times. This CDR3 reads CASSFRGGTEAFF. The DNA for the CDR3 is TGTGCCAGCAGCTTCCGTGGGGGGACTGAAGCTTTCTTT. The chain uses TRBV7-9 and TRBJ1-1; possible D gene TRBD1, 5 bases. V was trimmed by 3 bases and J by 5 bases, leaving 10 bases between them. The germline CDR1 and CDR2 sequences are SEHNR and FQNEAQ (reference sequence). The CDR3 has 13 amino acids.

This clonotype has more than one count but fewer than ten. The CDR3 sequence is CASRESSYYGYTF. The CDR3 DNA reads TGTGCCAGCAGGGAGTCGTCGTACTATGGCTACACCTTC. The chain combines TRBV7-9 with TRBJ1-2; D gene ambiguous. The germline V and J ends were trimmed by 6 bases and 3 bases, with 11 bases remaining between them. The germline gives CDR1 SEHNR, CDR2 FQNEAQ (reference sequence). The CDR3 spans 13 residues.

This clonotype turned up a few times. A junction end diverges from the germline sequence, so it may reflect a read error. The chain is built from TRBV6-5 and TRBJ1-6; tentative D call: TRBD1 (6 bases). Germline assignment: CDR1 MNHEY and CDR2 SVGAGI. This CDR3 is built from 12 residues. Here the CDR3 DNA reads TGTGCCAGCGGTTACAGGGTGTCACCCCTCCACTTT. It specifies CASGYRVSPLHF.

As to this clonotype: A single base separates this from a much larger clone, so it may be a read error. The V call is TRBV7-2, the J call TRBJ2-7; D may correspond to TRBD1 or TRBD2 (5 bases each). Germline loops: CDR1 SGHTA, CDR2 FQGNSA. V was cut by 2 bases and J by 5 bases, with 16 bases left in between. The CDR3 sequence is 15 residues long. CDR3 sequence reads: CASSLRTALGDEQYF. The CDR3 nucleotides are TGTGCCAGCAGCTTACGGACCGCACTGGGGGACGAGCAGTACTTC.

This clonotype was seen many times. The DNA of the CDR3 is TGCAGTGCCGACGTGAGAGGGCAACACTACGAGCAGTACTTC. This codes for CSADVRGQHYEQYF. The rearrangement links TRBV20-1 to TRBJ2-7; tentatively, D is TRBD2 (5 bases). The CDR3 consists of 14 residues. Germline V gene lookup returns CDR1 DFQATT and CDR2 SNEGSKA (reference sequence). Trimming cost V 6 bases and J 3 bases, with 18 bases left between them.

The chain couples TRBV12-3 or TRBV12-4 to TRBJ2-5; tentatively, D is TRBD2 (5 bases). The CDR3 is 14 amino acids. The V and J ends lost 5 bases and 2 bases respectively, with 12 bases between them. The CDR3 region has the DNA TGTGCCAGCAGTGAGGGTGGAATACAAGAGACCCAGTACTTC. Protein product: CASSEGGIQETQYF.

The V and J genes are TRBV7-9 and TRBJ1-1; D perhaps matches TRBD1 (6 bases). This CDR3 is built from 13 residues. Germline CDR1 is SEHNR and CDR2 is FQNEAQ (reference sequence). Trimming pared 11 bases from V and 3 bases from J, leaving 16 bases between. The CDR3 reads CAWSPQGYTEAFF. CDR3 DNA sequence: TGTGCCTGGAGTCCACAGGGCTACACTGAAGCTTTCTTT. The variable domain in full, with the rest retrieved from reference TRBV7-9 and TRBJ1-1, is DTGVSQNPRHKITKRGQNVTFRCDPISEHNRLYWYRQTLGQGPEFLTYFQNEAQLEKSRLLSDRFSAERPKGSFSTLEIQRTEQGDSAMYLCAWSPQGYTEAFFGQGTRLTVV.

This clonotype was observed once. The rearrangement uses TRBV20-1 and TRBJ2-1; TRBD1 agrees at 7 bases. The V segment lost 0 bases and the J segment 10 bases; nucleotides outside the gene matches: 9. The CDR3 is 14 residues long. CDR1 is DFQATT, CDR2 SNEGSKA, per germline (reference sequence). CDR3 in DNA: TGCAGTGCTAGAGATCGTAACAGGGGAAAGGAGCAGTTCTTC. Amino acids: CSARDRNRGKEQFF.

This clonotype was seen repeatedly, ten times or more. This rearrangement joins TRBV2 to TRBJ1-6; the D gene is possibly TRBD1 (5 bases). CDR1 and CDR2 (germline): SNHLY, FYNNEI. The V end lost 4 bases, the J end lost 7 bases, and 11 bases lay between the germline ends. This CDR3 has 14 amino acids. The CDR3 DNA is TGTGCCAGCAGTGTGGACGGGGCAAATTCACCCCTCCACTTT. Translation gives CASSVDGANSPLHF.

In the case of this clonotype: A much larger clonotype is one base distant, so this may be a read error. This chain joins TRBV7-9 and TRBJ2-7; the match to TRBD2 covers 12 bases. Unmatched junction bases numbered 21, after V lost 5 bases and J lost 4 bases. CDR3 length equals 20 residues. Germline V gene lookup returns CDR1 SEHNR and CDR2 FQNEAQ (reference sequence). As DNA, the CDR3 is TGTGCCAGCAGCCCACCCTCCGTGGATTCTAGCGGGGGGGCCCGTTACGAGCAGTACTTC. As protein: CASSPPSVDSSGGARYEQYF.

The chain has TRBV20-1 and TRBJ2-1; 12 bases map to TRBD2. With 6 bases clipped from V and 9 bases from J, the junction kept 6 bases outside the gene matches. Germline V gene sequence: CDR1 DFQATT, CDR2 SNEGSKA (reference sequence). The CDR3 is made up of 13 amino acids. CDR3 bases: TGCAGTGCCCGGACTAGCGGGAATGCTGAGCAGTTCTTC. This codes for CSARTSGNAEQFF.

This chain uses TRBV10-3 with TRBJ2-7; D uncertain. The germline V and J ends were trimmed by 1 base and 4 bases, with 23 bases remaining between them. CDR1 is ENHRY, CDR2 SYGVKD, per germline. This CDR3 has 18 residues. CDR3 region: CAISEFGYRPIDTYEQYF. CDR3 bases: TGTGCCATCAGTGAGTTCGGGTACCGACCGATAGATACTTACGAGCAGTACTTC.

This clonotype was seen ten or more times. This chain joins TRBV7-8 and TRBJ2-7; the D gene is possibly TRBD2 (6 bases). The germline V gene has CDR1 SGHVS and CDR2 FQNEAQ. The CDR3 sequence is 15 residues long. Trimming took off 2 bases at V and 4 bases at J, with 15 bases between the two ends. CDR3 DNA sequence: TGTGCCAGCAGCTTACACTCTAGCGTCATGTACGAGCAGTACTTC. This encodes CASSLHSSVMYEQYF. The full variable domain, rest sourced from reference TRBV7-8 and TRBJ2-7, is GAGVSQSPRYKVAKRGQDVALRCDPISGHVSLFWYQQALGQGPEFLTYFQNEAQLDKSGLPSDRFFAERPEGSVSTLKIQRTQQEDSAVYLCASSLHSSVMYEQYFGPGTRLTVT.

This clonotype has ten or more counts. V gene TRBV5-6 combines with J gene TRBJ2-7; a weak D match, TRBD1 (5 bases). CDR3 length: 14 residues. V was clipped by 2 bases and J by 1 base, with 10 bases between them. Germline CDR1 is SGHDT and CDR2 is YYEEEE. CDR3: CASSFIQGSYEQYF. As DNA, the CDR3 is TGTGCCAGCAGCTTCATCCAGGGTTCCTACGAGCAGTACTTC.

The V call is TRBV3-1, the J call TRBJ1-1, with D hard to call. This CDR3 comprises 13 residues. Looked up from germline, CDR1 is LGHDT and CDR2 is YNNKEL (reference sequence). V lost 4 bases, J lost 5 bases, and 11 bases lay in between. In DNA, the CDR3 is TGTGCCAGCAGCCGAATCATGGAGACTGAAGCTTTCTTT. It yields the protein CASSRIMETEAFF.

CDR3 in amino acids: CSASPSEGSNTGELFF. As DNA, the CDR3 is TGCAGTGCTAGCCCTAGCGAGGGTTCAAACACCGGGGAGCTGTTTTTT. The V call is TRBV20-1, the J call TRBJ2-2; D is possibly TRBD2 (6 bases). Between the trimmed V and J ends, which lost 3 bases and 2 bases, there was a span of 16 bases. This CDR3 has 16 residues. Germline CDR1 is DFQATT and CDR2 is SNEGSKA (reference sequence).

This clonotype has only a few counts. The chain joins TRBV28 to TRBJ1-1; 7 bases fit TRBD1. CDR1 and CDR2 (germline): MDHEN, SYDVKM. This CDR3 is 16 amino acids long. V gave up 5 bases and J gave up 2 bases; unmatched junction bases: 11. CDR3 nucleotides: TGTGCCAGCAGTCCTCCCTCCCACAGGGGTAACACTGAAGCTTTCTTT. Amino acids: CASSPPSHRGNTEAFF.

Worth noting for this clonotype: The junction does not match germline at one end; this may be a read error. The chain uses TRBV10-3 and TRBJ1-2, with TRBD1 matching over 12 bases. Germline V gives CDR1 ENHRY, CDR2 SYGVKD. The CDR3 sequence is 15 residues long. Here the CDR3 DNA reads TGTGCCAGCAGTTACGCGGGGACAGGGGGCAATGGCTACACCTTC. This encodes CASSYAGTGGNGYTF.

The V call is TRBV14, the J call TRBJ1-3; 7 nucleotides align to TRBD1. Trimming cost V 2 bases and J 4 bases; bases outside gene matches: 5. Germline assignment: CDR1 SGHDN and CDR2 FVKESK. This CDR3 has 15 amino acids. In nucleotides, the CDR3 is TGTGCCAGCAGCCAACGACAGGGAACAGGAAACACCATATATTTT. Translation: CASSQRQGTGNTIYF.

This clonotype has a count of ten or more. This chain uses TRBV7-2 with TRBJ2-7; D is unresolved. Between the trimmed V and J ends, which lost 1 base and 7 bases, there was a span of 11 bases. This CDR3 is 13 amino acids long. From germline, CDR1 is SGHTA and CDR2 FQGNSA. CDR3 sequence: CASSLDVLVEQYF. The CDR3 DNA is TGTGCCAGCAGCTTAGATGTGTTGGTTGAGCAGTACTTC.

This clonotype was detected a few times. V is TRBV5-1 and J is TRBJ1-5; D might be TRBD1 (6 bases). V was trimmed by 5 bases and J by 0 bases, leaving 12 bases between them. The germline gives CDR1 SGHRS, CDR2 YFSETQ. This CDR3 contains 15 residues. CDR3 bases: TGCGCCAGCAGGCCTACAGGGATTAGCAATCAGCCCCAGCATTTT. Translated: CASRPTGISNQPQHF.

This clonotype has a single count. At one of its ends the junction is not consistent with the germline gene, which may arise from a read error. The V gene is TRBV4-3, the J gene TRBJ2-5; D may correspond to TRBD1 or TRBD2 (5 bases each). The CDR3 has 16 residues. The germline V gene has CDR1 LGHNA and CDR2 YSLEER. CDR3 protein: CASSQGAGTDQEAQYF. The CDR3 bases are TGCGCCAGCAGCCAAGGGGCAGGGACGGACCAAGAGGCCCAGTACTTC.

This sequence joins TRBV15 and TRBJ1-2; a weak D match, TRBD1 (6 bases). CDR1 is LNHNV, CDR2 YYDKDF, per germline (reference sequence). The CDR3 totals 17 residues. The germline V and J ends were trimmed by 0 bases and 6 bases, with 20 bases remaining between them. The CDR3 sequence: CATSRDLDSLGRDGYTF. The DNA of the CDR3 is TGTGCCACCAGCAGAGATCTGGACAGTCTCGGACGGGATGGCTACACCTTC.

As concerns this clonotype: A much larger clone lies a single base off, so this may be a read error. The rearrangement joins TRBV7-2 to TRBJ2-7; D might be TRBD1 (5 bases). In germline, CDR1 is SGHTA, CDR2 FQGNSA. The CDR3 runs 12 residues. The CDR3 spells CASGLVQGEQYF. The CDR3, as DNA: TGTGCCAGCGGCTTAGTGCAGGGCGAGCAGTACTTC. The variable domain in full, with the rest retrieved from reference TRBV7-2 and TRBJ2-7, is GAGVSQSPSNKVTEKGKDVELRCDPISGHTALYWYRQSLGQGLEFLIYFQGNSAPDKSGLPSDRFSAERTGGSVSTLTIQRTQQEDSAVYLCASGLVQGEQYFGPGTRLTVT.

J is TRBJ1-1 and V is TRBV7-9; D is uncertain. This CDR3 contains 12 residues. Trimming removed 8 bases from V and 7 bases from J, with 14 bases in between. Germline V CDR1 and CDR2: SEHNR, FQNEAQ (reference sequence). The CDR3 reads CASDRGEGEAFF. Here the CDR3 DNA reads TGTGCCAGCGATCGAGGAGAAGGTGAAGCTTTCTTT. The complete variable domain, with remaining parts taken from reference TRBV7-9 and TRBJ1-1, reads DTGVSQNPRHKITKRGQNVTFRCDPISEHNRLYWYRQTLGQGPEFLTYFQNEAQLEKSRLLSDRFSAERPKGSFSTLEIQRTEQGDSAMYLCASDRGEGEAFFGQGTRLTVV.

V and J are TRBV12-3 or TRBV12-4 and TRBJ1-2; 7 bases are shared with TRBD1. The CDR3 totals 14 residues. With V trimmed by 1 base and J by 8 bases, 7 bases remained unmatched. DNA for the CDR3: TGTGCCAGCAGTTTAGATGGACAGGCGGCCGGCTACACCTTC. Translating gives CASSLDGQAAGYTF.